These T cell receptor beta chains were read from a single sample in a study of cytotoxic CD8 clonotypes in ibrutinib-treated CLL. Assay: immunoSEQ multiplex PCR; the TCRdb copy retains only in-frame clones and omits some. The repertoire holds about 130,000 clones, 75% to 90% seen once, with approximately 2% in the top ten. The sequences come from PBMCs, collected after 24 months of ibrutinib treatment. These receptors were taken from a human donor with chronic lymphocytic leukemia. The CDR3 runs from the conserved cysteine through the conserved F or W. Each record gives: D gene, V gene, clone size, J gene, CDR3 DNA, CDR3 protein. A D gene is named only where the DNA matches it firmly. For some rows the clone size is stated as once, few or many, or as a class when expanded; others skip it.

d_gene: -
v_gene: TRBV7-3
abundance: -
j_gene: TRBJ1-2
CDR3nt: TGTGCCAGCAGCTTCATCGGGGTCAACTATGGCTACACCTTC
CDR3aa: CASSFIGVNYGYTF

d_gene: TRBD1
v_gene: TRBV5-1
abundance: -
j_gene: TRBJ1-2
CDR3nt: TGCGCCAGCAGCTTATCTGGGACAGCAGATGGCTACACCTTC
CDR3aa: CASSLSGTADGYTF

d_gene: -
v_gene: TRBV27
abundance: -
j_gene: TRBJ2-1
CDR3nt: TGTGCCAGCGCTCCTTGGGCCTACAATGAGCAGTTCTTC
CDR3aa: CASAPWAYNEQFF

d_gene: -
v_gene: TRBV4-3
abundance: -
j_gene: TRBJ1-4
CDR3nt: TGCGCCAGCAGCCAATTACAGGGACTTGCAACTAATGAAAAACTGTTTTTT
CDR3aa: CASSQLQGLATNEKLFF

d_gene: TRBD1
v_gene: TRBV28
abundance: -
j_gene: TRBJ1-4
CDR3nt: TGTGCCAGCAGTCGAGGACAGGGGTCTAATGAAAAACTGTTTTTT
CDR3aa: CASSRGQGSNEKLFF

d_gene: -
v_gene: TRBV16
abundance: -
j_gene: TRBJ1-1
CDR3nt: TGTGCCAGCAGCCAATCGGGCCTTTGGGGAGCTTTCTTT
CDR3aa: CASSQSGLWGAFF

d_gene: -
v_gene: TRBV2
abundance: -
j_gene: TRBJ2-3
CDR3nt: TGTGCCAGCAGTGAGGGGGGAGCAGATACGCAGTATTTT
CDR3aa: CASSEGGADTQYF

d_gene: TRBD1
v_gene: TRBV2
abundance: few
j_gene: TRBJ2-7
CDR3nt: TGTGCCAGCCGAGGACAGGACTACGAGCAGTACTTC
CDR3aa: CASRGQDYEQYF

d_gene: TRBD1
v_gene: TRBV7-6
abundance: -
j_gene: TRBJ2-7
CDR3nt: TGTGCCAGCAGCCCGACAGGGGGCTCCTACGAGCAGTACTTC
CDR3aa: CASSPTGGSYEQYF

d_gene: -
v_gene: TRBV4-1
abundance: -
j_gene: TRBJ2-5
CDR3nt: TGCGCCAGCAGCCAAGGATATGGGCAAGAGACCCAGTACTTC
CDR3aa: CASSQGYGQETQYF

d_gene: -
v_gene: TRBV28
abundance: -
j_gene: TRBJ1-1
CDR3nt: TGTGCCAGCAGTTTATTGGCACGCTGGGGTGCTGAAGCTTTCTTT
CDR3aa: CASSLLARWGAEAFF

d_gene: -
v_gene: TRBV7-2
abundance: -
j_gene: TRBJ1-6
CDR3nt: TGTGCCAGCAGCGACCAGCCTCACTTGAATTCACCCCTCCACTTT
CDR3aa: CASSDQPHLNSPLHF

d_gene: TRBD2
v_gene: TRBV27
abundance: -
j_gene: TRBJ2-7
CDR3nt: TGTGCCAGCAGTTTATTAGGGCGGGAGCTCAAAAACGAGCAGTACTTC
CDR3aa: CASSLLGRELKNEQYF

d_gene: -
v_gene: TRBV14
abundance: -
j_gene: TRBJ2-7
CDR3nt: TGTGCCAGCAGCCTAGGCAGGGGTTTGTACGAGCAGTACTTC
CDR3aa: CASSLGRGLYEQYF

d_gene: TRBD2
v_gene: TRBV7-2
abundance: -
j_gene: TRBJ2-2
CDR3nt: TGTGCCAGCAGCCCAAGGGGGCGGCGGGAGGGAGGTGGTACCGGGGAGCTGTTTTTT
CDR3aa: CASSPRGRREGGGTGELFF

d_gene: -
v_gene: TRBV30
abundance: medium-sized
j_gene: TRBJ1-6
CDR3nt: TGTGCCTGGAGTGTACTCGGCTCACCCCTCCACTTT
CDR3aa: CAWSVLGSPLHF

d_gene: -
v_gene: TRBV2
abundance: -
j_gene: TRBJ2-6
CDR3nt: TGTGCCAGCAGCCATGGTGGGGGCGCGAGTGGGGACAACGTCCTGACTTTC
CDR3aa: CASSHGGGASGDNVLTF

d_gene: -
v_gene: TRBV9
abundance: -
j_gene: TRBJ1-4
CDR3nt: TGTGCCAGCAGCGTAGACAACAGGAGGGCTGAAAAACTGTTTTTT
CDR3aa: CASSVDNRRAEKLFF

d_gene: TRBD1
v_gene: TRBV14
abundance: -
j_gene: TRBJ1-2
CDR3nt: TGTGCCAGCAGCCATGGCATAAAGTCACAGGGGAGCTATGGCTACACCTTC
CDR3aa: CASSHGIKSQGSYGYTF

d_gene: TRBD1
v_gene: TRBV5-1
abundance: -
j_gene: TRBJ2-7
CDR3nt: TGCGCCAGCAGCTTGGCCGGACAAGGACAGGGGTTAGAGGTGCAGTACTTC
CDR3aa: CASSLAGQGQGLEVQYF

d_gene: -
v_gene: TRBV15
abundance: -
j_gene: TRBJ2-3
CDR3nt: TGTGCCACCAGCAGAGAAGTCGGGAACACAGATACGCAGTATTTT
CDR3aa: CATSREVGNTDTQYF

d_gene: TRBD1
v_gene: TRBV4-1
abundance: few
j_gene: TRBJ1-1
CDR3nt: TGCGCCAGCAGCCAAGTGGAGGGGGCGACTGAAGCTTTCTTT
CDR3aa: CASSQVEGATEAFF

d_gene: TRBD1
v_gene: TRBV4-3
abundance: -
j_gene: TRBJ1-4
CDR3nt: TGCGCCAGCAGCCAAGGGGGACAGGGTTTGCCTAATGAAAAACTGTTTTTT
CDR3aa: CASSQGGQGLPNEKLFF

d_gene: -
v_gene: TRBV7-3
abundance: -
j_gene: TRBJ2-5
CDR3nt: TGTGCCAGCAGCCCCTCAGGGGGGCGCGGGGAGACCCAGTACTTC
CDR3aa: CASSPSGGRGETQYF

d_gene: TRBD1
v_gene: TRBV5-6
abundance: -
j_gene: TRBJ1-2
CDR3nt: TGTGCCAGCAGCTTCTCCGACAGGGGGACTGGCTACACCTTC
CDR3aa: CASSFSDRGTGYTF

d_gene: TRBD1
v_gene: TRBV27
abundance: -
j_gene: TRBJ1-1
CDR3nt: TGTGCCAGCAGTTTATCCCCAGGGGGCGTTACTGAAGCTTTCTTT
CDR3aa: CASSLSPGGVTEAFF

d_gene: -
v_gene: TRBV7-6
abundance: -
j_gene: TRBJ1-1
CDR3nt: TGTGCCAGCGGTCTAGGAGCTAACACTGAAGCTTTCTTT
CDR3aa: CASGLGANTEAFF

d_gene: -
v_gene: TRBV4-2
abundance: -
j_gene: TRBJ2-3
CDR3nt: TGTGCCAGCAGCCAAGGAGTCCGGGCGGGGGCCGTCACAGATACGCAGTATTTT
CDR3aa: CASSQGVRAGAVTDTQYF

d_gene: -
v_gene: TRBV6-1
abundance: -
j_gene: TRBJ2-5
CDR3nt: TGTGCCAGCAGTGGACAGTTCGAAGAGACCCAGTACTTC
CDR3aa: CASSGQFEETQYF

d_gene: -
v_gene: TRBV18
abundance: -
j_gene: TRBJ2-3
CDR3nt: TGTGCCAGCTCACGGGACCAACTTGGGGGAAGACCTTTT
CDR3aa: CASSRDQLGGRPF

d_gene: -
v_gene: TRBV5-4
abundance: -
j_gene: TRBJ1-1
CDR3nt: TGTGCCAGCAGCCCGGGTAGTAGGGGCGATAGCACTGAAGCTTTCTTT
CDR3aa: CASSPGSRGDSTEAFF

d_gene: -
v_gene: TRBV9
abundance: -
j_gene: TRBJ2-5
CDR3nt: TGTGCCAGCAGCGTAGCTGCAGGGGAGAACCAGTACTTC
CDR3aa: CASSVAAGENQYF

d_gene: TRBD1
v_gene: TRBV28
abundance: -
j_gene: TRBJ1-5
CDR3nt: TGTGCCAGCAGGTCCTTTAAGAGGGACAGTAATAGCAATCAGCCCCAGCATTTT
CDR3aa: CASRSFKRDSNSNQPQHF

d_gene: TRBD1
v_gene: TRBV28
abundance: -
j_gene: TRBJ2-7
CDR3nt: TGTGCCAGCAGTTCTCAGGGGACAGAAAAGTCCTACGAGCAGTACTTC
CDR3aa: CASSSQGTEKSYEQYF

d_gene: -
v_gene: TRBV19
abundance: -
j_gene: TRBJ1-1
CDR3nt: TGTGCCAGTAAGGTGGACAGCAAATTCAACACTGAAGCTTTCTTT
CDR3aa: CASKVDSKFNTEAFF

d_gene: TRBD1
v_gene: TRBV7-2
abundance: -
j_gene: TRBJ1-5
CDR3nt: TGTGCCAGCAGAAAAGGGGGGCAGGGGGCTCAGCCCCAGCATTTT
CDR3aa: CASRKGGQGAQPQHF

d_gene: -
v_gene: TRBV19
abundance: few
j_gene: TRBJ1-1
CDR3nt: TGTGCCAGTAAGGGGCCCGGGAACACTGAAGCTTTCTTT
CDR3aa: CASKGPGNTEAFF

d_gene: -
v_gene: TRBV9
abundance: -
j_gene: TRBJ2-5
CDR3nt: TGTGCCAGCAGCGTAGCGTCGGGGATGAGTCCAGAGACCCAGTACTTC
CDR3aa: CASSVASGMSPETQYF

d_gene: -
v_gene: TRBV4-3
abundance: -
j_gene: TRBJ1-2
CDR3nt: TGCGCCAGCAGCCAAGAGTGGGCAGGGAACTATGGCTACACCTTC
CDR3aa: CASSQEWAGNYGYTF

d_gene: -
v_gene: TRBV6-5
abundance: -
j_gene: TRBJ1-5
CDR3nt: TGTGCCAGCAGCTCGCGCCTAACTGGAGATCAGCCCCAGCATTTT
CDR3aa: CASSSRLTGDQPQHF

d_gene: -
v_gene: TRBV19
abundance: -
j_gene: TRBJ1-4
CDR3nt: TGTGCCAGTTCTACGGGGGAAAAACTGTTTTTT
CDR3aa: CASSTGEKLFF

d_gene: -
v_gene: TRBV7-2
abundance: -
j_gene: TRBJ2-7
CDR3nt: TGTGCCAGCAGCTTAGGCTCCCTGTACGCAGGGAGCTACGAGCAGTACTTC
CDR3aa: CASSLGSLYAGSYEQYF

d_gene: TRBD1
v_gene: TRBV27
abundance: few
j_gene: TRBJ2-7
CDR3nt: TGTGCCAGCAGTTCCATGGACAGGGGCTCCTACGAGCAGTACTTC
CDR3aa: CASSSMDRGSYEQYF

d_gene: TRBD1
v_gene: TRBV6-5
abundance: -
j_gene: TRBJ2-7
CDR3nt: TGTGCCAGCAGTAGACAGGGTACGGGCTACGAGCAGTACTTC
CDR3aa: CASSRQGTGYEQYF

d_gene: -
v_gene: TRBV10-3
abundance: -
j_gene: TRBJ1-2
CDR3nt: TGTGCCACCCGGGCTGGGGCGAGAGACTATGGCTACACCTTC
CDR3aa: CATRAGARDYGYTF

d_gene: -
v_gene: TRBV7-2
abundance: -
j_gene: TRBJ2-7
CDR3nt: TGTGCCAGCAGCTTAGATGAGGGGGACTCCCGAGAGCAGTACTTC
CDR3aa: CASSLDEGDSREQYF

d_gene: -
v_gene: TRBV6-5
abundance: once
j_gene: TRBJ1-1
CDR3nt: TGTGCCAGCAGTTATGCGCAAGAGGCCACTGAAGCTTTCTTT
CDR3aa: CASSYAQEATEAFF

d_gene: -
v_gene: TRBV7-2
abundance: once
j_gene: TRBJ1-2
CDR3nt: TGTGCCAGCAGCTTAAGCCCTAACTCCTATGGCTACACCTTC
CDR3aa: CASSLSPNSYGYTF

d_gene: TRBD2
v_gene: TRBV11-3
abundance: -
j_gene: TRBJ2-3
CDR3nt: TGTGCCAGCAGCTCCGGACTAGCGGTGTCAGATACGCAGTATTTT
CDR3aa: CASSSGLAVSDTQYF

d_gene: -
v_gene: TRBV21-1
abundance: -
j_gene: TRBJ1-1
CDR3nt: TGTGCCAGCAGCCCACTGAGGGATTTGAACACTGAAGCTTTCTTT
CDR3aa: CASSPLRDLNTEAFF

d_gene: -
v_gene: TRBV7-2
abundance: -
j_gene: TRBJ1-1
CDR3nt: TGTGCCAGCAGCTTATCTACACTCTGGCGGGCTATGAACACTGAAGCTTTCTTT
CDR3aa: CASSLSTLWRAMNTEAFF

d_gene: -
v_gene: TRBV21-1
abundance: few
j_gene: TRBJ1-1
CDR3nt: TGTGCCAGCAGCCCGGGACGGATGAACACTGAAGCTTTCTTT
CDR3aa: CASSPGRMNTEAFF

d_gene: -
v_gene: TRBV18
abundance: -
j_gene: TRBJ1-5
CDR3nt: TGTGCCAGCTCACTGTTATCAGGCAATCAGCCCCAGCATTTT
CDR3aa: CASSLLSGNQPQHF

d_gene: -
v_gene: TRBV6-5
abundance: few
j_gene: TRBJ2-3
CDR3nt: TGTGCCAGCAGTTACTTGGGCCCCACAAGGGATACGCAGTATTTT
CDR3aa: CASSYLGPTRDTQYF